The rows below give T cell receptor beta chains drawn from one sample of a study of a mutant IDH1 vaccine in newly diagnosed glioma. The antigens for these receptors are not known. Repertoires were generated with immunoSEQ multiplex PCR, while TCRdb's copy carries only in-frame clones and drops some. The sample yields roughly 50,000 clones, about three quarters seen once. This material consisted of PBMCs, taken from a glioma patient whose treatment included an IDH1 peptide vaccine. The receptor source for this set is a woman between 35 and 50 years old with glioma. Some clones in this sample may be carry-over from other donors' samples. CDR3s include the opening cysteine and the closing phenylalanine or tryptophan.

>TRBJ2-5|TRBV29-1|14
CSVASGADRGAQYF
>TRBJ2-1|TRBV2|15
CASSQGRAPYNEQFF
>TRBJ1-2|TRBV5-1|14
CASSLADGTYGYTF
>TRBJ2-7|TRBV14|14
CASSQDGQGGEQYF
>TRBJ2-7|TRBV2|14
CASSPQGISYEQYF
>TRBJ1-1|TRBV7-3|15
CASSLTRVMNTEAFF
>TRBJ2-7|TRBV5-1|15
CASSRTPGQSSEQYF
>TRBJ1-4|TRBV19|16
CASSRTGGPTNEKLFF
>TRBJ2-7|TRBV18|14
CASSPPGFAGEQYF
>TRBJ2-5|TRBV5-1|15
CASSLASTGLETQYF
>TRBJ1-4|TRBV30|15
CAWNLWTGGNEKLFF
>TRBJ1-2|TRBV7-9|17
CASSLVGSGTAYYGYTF
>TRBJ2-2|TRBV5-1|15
CASSLRTGDPGELFF
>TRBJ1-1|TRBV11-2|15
CASSIKPGAQDEAFF
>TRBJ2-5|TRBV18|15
CASSPRQPDGETQYF
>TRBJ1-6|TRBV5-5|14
CASSFPGVSSPLHF
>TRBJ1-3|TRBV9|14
CASSDPGLGNTIYF
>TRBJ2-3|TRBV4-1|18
CASSQHTTGRWDSDTQYF
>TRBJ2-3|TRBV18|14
CASSPQQREDTQYF
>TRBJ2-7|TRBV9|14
CASSVGSHTYEQYF
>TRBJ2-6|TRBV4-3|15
CASSQEPTGANVLTF
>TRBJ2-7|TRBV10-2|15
CASRTDRGNRYEQYF
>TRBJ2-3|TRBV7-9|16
CASSSPRDRLTDTQYF
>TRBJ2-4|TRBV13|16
CASSLGGRGMGNIQYF
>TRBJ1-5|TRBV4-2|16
CASSTLPTGGRQPQHF
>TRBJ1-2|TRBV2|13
CARRTGKDYGYTF
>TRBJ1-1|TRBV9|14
CASSVEGRNTEAFF
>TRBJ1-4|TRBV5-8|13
CASSLAGGRKLFF
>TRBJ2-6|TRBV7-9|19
CASSLPPLSSGAGANVLTF
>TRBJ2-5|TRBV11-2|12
CASSFAQETQYF
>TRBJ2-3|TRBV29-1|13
CSGLAGGTDTQYF
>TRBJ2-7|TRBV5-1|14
CASSLSTETYEQYF
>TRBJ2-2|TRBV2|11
CARGLGGELFF
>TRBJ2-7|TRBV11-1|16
CASSLVRAEYSYEQYF
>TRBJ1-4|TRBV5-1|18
CASSLRRSSGTVGEKLFF
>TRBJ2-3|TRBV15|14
CATSIQGGTDTQYF
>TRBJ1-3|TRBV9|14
CASSGEVSGNTIYF
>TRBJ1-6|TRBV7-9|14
CASSPGQGNSPLHF
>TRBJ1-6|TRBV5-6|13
CASSLAGSSPLHF
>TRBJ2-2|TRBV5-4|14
CASSAGDPGGELFF
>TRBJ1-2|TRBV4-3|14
CASSLGQGAGGYTF
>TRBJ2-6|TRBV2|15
CASGPSGTGANVLTF
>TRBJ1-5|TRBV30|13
CAWSRGPYQPQHF
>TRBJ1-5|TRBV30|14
CAWGPDRVGQPQHF
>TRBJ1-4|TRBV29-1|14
CSVDPGQGGEKLFF
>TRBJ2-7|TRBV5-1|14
CASSLDQGGYEQYF
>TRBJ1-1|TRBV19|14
CASSMRTVNTEAFF
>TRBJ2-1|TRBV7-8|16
CASSLRLSSSYNEQFF
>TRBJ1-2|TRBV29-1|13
CSVKVEYSYGYTF
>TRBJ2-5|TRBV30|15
CAWSSQWQGVKTQYF
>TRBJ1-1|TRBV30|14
CAWSPLGARTEAFF
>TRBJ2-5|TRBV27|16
CASSLHTGTFQETQYF
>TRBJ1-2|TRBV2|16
CASSEDLGRSNYGYTF
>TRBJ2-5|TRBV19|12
CASSFLRETQYF
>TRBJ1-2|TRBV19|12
CASSMRRGEDYF
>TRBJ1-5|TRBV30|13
CAWSAGEGQPQHF
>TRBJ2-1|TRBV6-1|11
CASTGDNEQFF
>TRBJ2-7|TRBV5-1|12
CASTRVGDEQYF
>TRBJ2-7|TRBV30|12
CAWTLGWDRLGF